This T cell receptor (beta chain) was recovered during a study of T cell changes during pregnancy in multiple sclerosis. The table came from immunoSEQ multiplex PCR; TCRdb's copy has only in-frame clones and leaves some out. Altogether over 70,000 clones are present, approximately 94% being singletons, with the ten largest covering around 2.3%. CDR1 GTSNPN and CDR2 SVGIG come from the germline V gene (reference sequence). With 2 bases removed from V and 5 bases from J, the gap between germline ends came to 8 bases. The length of the CDR3 is 12 residues. The receptor's source is a female donor with multiple sclerosis, enrolled in a pregnancy study. The material was peripheral blood, obtained in the third trimester of pregnancy. V and J are TRBV30 and TRBJ2-3, with no clear D. The CDR3 spells CAWSPFGDTQYF. The CDR3 DNA reads as TGTGCCTGGAGTCCCTTCGGAGATACGCAGTATTTT.